This is a list of T cell receptor beta chains from one sample in a study of OX40 agonist ivuxolimab in advanced cancers. Data came from immunoSEQ multiplex PCR; TCRdb stores just in-frame clones and leaves some out. Altogether under 90,000 clones are present, more than 85% being singletons, with the ten largest covering roughly an eighth. This sample comprised CD4+ or CD8+ T cells sorted from blood, obtained in a trial of the OX40 agonist ivuxolimab. The receptors stem from an adult with an advanced solid tumor such as melanoma, head and neck, liver or kidney cancer. Each CDR3 is given with its conserved first and last residue. A D gene is named only where the DNA matches it firmly. Some rows have no size entry. The others give once, few or many, or a class for an expanded clone.

d_call clone_size j_call v_call cdr3_nt cdr3_aa
NA NA TRBJ1-4 TRBV11-2 TGTGCCAGCAGCCCAGTCCCGTGGGTAACTAATGAAAAACTGTTTTTT CASSPVPWVTNEKLFF
NA NA TRBJ1-5 TRBV27 TGTGCCAGCGCTCACGGGTCGTATAGCAATCAGCCCCAGCATTTT CASAHGSYSNQPQHF
TRBD1 NA TRBJ1-1 TRBV4-1 TGCGCCAGCAGCCAACCCGTGACAGGGGGCCACATGAACACTGAAGCTTTCTTT CASSQPVTGGHMNTEAFF
NA NA TRBJ1-1 TRBV29-1 TGCAGCGTCCCTTATTCAGTGGGAGCTTTCTTT CSVPYSVGAFF
NA NA TRBJ1-4 TRBV7-8 TGTGCCAGCAGCCCACAGGGCTCTACTAATGAAAAACTGTTTTTT CASSPQGSTNEKLFF
TRBD2 NA TRBJ2-7 TRBV10-2 TGCGCCAGCAGTGGACGACTAGCGGGGGAGGGGGGCTACGAGCAGTACTTC CASSGRLAGEGGYEQYF
NA NA TRBJ2-2 TRBV29-1 TGCAGCGTTGCCGGGTCCGTAAGCGGGGAGCTGTTTTTT CSVAGSVSGELFF
NA NA TRBJ2-7 TRBV28 TGTGCCAGCAGGGAAAACTTTCAGAGCCGGGGGTCCTACGAGCAGTACTTC CASRENFQSRGSYEQYF
NA once TRBJ2-5 TRBV7-9 TGTGCCAGCAGCCTAGGGGTGAAGAGAGGTGAAGAGACCCAGTACTTC CASSLGVKRGEETQYF
NA NA TRBJ1-2 TRBV13 TGTGCCAGCAGCCCGACAACGACGGGCTATGGCTACACCTTC CASSPTTTGYGYTF
NA NA TRBJ2-5 TRBV4-1 TGCGCCAGCAGCCAAGATCTAGGGGGATCGGGGAGACAGGAGACCCAGTACTTC CASSQDLGGSGRQETQYF
NA NA TRBJ1-1 TRBV5-1 TGCGCCAGCAGCTTGTTGCAGGGGATGGGCACTGAAGCTTTCTTT CASSLLQGMGTEAFF
NA NA TRBJ1-2 TRBV6-6 TGTGCCAGTATCGGGGCTAACTATGGCTACACCTTC CASIGANYGYTF
TRBD1 NA TRBJ1-5 TRBV5-8 TGTGCCAGCAGCTTGGTCGGAGGGGGCCAGCCCCAGCATTTT CASSLVGGGQPQHF
NA NA TRBJ2-1 TRBV5-1 TGCGCCAGCAGCCCCCTGCTAGGGGGAGATGAGCAGTTCTTC CASSPLLGGDEQFF
NA NA TRBJ2-7 TRBV7-6 TGTGCCAGCAGCTCGGCCCATACAGCTCCCTACGAGCAGTACTTC CASSSAHTAPYEQYF
TRBD2 NA TRBJ2-1 TRBV28 TGTGCCAGCAGGGCGGGGCTAGCGGATGACAATGAGCAGTTCTTC CASRAGLADDNEQFF
NA once TRBJ1-4 TRBV4-3 TGCGCCAGCAGCCCAAGTCCCGGGCAGGTCGGGGAAAAACTGTTTTTT CASSPSPGQVGEKLFF
TRBD2 NA TRBJ2-1 TRBV27 TGTGCCAGCAGTTTAATCCCCCCGACTAGCGCGTACAATGAGCAGTTCTTC CASSLIPPTSAYNEQFF
NA NA TRBJ2-5 TRBV29-1 TGCAGCGTTGAAGATCTGGCAGTTGAAGAGACCCAGTACTTC CSVEDLAVEETQYF
NA once TRBJ2-5 TRBV5-5 TGTGCCAGCAGCTTGTTTTCGGTTGAGGGGGAGACCCAGTACTTC CASSLFSVEGETQYF
NA NA TRBJ1-2 TRBV5-5 TGTGCCAGCAGCTTTATTTTACAGGGACAATCTAACTATGGCTACACCTTC CASSFILQGQSNYGYTF